This TCR beta chain was captured by sequencing in a study of CD8+ T cells in alopecia areata. Study information: Treated patients took oral tofacitinib at 5 to 10 mg twice daily. Study-level findings and limits: Mice gave a clearer picture of TCR sharing than patients did, possibly for HLA-related reasons.

Reverse transcription of extracted RNA yielded cDNA, which provided the sequencing template. The repertoire was sequenced with immunoSEQ multiplex PCR; TCRdb's copy has only in-frame clones and lacks some. The sample has about 150,000 clones, roughly 44% seen once; the top ten hold more than 6.5%. This CDR3 region has 14 residues. Germline trimming cut 5 bases from V and 6 bases from J; bases unmatched to any gene: 8. The germline CDR1 and CDR2 sequences are SGHVS and FQNEAQ. Separation by sorting yielded CD4+ and CD8+ T cells from PBMCs. This clone was recorded only once. The antigen remains unidentified.

The sequenced sample was CD4+ T cells sorted from blood. The chain uses TRBV7-8 and TRBJ1-2, with 8 bases that match TRBD1. The TCR originated in a human donor with alopecia areata. This chain's CDR3 is CASSPLGTGDGYTF. The CDR3 bases are TGTGCCAGCAGCCCCCTCGGGACAGGCGATGGCTACACCTTC.